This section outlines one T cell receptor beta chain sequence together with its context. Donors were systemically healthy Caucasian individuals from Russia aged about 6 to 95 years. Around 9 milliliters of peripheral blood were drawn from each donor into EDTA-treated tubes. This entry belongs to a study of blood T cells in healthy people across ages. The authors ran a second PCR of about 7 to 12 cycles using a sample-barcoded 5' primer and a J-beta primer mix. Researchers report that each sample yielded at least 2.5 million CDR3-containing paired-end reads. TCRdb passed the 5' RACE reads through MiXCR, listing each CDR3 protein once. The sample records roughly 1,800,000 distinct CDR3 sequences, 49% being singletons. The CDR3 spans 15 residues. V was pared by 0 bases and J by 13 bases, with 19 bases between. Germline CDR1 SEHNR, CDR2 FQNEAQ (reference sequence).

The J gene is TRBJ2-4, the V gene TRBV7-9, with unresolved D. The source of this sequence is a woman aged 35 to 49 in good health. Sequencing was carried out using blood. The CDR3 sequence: CASSLAEGTKSVQYF. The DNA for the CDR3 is TGTGCCAGCAGCTTAGCGGAAGGTACTAAGTCGGTGCAGTACTTC.